Listed below are T cell receptor beta chains from one sample, sequenced in a study of CD4 T cells in relation to SARS-CoV-2 and coronaviruses. No cognate antigen is known for these TCRs. Method: immunoSEQ multiplex PCR; TCRdb's copy keeps in-frame clones and lacks some. Of about 19,000 clones in the sample, over 65% were seen once. The sample consisted of CD4+ T cells from PBMCs, cultured in vitro. These receptors came from a human donor in good health. The CDR3 runs from the conserved cysteine through the conserved F or W. The D gene is left open where the match is weak. Rows give clone size only sometimes, using once, few, many, or a class for an expanded clone.

TRBV29-1	TRBJ2-7	.	.	CSVAEAGNYEQYF	TGCAGCGTGGCGGAGGCGGGGAACTACGAGCAGTACTTC
TRBV11-2	TRBJ2-5	TRBD1	few	CASSLVPTGTGQETQYF	TGTGCCAGCAGCTTAGTCCCGACAGGGACAGGTCAAGAGACCCAGTACTTC
TRBV4-1	TRBJ2-6	.	few	CASSQVSGLEVGANVLTF	TGCGCCAGCAGCCAAGTTTCCGGCCTGGAAGTTGGGGCCAACGTCCTGACTTTC
TRBV4-1	TRBJ2-2	.	once	CASSHRSPNTGELFF	TGCGCCAGCAGCCACAGGTCTCCGAACACCGGGGAGCTGTTTTTT
TRBV5-1	TRBJ1-5	.	.	CASSLAPDSNQPQHF	TGCGCCAGCAGCTTGGCGCCGGATAGCAATCAGCCCCAGCATTTT
TRBV4-3	TRBJ2-7	.	.	CASSQDRGVEQYF	TGCGCCAGCAGCCAAGATAGGGGGGTCGAGCAGTACTTC
TRBV7-2	TRBJ2-1	.	.	CASSGGPGYNEQFF	TGTGCCAGCAGCGGAGGGCCGGGGTACAATGAGCAGTTCTTC
TRBV6-1	TRBJ1-2	.	.	CASSEHARSGYTF	TGTGCCAGCAGTGAACATGCCCGGAGTGGCTACACCTTC
TRBV7-9	TRBJ1-2	.	few	CASSPQGEGGYTF	TGTGCCAGCAGCCCCCAAGGTGAGGGCGGCTACACCTTC
TRBV9	TRBJ2-1	TRBD1	few	CASSVIGQVYNEQFF	TGTGCCAGCAGCGTAATCGGACAGGTATACAATGAGCAGTTCTTC
TRBV6-6	TRBJ2-2	.	few	CASSSQNTGELFF	TGTGCCAGCAGTTCACAGAACACCGGGGAGCTGTTTTTT
TRBV5-1	TRBJ2-5	.	.	CASSLEGGKTQYF	TGCGCCAGCAGCTTGGAGGGCGGGAAGACCCAGTACTTC
TRBV20-1	TRBJ2-2	.	.	CSAKGPGELFF	TGCAGTGCTAAGGGGCCCGGGGAGCTGTTTTTT
TRBV19	TRBJ1-1	TRBD1	.	CASSILRAGGAEAFF	TGTGCCAGTAGTATATTGCGGGCAGGGGGGGCTGAAGCTTTCTTT
TRBV11-2	TRBJ1-3	.	.	CASSSRSNSGNTIYF	TGTGCCAGCAGCTCAAGGTCCAACTCTGGAAACACCATATATTTT
TRBV6-1	TRBJ1-5	TRBD1	.	CASSEAQQGALYQPQHF	TGTGCCAGCAGTGAAGCACAGCAGGGGGCACTGTATCAGCCCCAGCATTTT
TRBV7-2	TRBJ1-5	.	.	CASSSWGTGNQPQHF	TGTGCCAGCAGCTCCTGGGGGACGGGCAATCAGCCCCAGCATTTT
TRBV11-2	TRBJ2-2	TRBD1	.	CASSWRRGQGARPGELFF	TGTGCCAGCAGCTGGCGGAGGGGACAGGGGGCGCGGCCCGGGGAGCTGTTTTTT
TRBV3-1/TRBV3-2	TRBJ1-6	.	few	CASSQDTAYNSPLHF	TGTGCCAGCAGCCAAGATACCGCATATAATTCACCCCTCCACTTT
TRBV6-5	TRBJ2-5	.	.	CASSPWGAQETQYF	TGTGCCAGCAGCCCGTGGGGGGCCCAAGAGACCCAGTACTTC
TRBV9	TRBJ2-1	TRBD2	few	CASSVTGTSYNEQFF	TGTGCCAGCAGCGTTACCGGGACTAGCTACAATGAGCAGTTCTTC
TRBV2	TRBJ2-3	.	.	CASSGVRTDTQYF	TGTGCCAGCAGTGGGGTCCGCACAGATACGCAGTATTTT
TRBV28	TRBJ1-3	.	.	CASSFGAEPPGNTIYF	TGTGCCAGCAGTTTCGGGGCAGAACCCCCTGGAAACACCATATATTTT
TRBV25-1	TRBJ2-7	TRBD2	few	CASSPSGDYEQYF	TGTGCCAGCAGCCCTAGCGGGGACTACGAGCAGTACTTC
TRBV7-3	TRBJ2-1	.	.	CASSPRSGLRGAEQFF	TGTGCCAGCAGCCCCCGCTCCGGGCTGAGGGGTGCTGAGCAGTTCTTC
TRBV7-2	TRBJ1-2	TRBD1	few	CASSLGGTGGWDGYTF	TGTGCCAGCAGCTTAGGAGGAACAGGGGGCTGGGATGGCTACACCTTC
TRBV18	TRBJ2-1	.	.	CASSPLRGAVYEQFF	TGTGCCAGCTCACCACTCCGAGGAGCAGTCTATGAGCAGTTCTTC
TRBV7-2	TRBJ2-3	.	.	CASSRQAGTGTDTQYF	TGTGCCAGCAGCCGGCAGGCAGGGACTGGCACAGATACGCAGTATTTT
TRBV6-2/TRBV6-3	TRBJ2-5	.	once	CASSYSAETQYF	TGTGCCAGCAGTTACTCGGCGGAGACCCAGTACTTC
TRBV5-4	TRBJ2-3	.	.	CASSLMRLEGTDTQYF	TGTGCCAGCAGCTTGATGAGACTAGAGGGCACAGATACGCAGTATTTT
TRBV12-3/TRBV12-4	TRBJ1-1	TRBD1	.	CASKTGEYAEAFF	TGTGCCAGCAAGACAGGGGAATACGCTGAAGCTTTCTTT
TRBV19	TRBJ1-6	TRBD1	.	CASRNQGDGSPLHF	TGTGCCAGTAGGAATCAGGGGGATGGTTCACCCCTCCACTTT
TRBV6-4	TRBJ1-2	TRBD1	.	CASSQGQDYGYTF	TGTGCCAGCAGTCAAGGACAGGACTATGGCTACACCTTC
TRBV2	TRBJ1-1	.	.	CASSEAGTLGAGIAEAFF	TGTGCCAGCAGTGAAGCGGGGACTTTGGGGGCCGGGATCGCTGAAGCTTTCTTT
TRBV7-2	TRBJ1-2	.	few	CASSQGAGRRGYTF	TGTGCCAGCAGTCAAGGGGCAGGGAGGAGAGGCTACACCTTC
TRBV3-1/TRBV3-2	TRBJ2-3	.	.	CASSQNTLTQYF	TGTGCCAGCAGCCAGAACACACTTACGCAGTATTTT
TRBV7-9	TRBJ1-1	.	.	CASSLGGSGDTEAFF	TGTGCCAGCAGCTTGGGCGGGTCGGGGGACACTGAAGCTTTCTTT
TRBV6-2/TRBV6-3	TRBJ2-3	.	.	CASSAFGEGTDTQYF	TGTGCCAGCAGTGCATTCGGGGAAGGAACAGATACGCAGTATTTT
TRBV12-3/TRBV12-4	TRBJ1-1	.	.	CASSGGVTEAFF	TGTGCCAGCAGTGGGGGGGTAACTGAAGCTTTCTTT
TRBV5-5	TRBJ1-6	TRBD1	.	CASSSGQGYSPLHF	TGTGCCAGCAGCTCGGGACAGGGGTATTCACCCCTCCACTTT
TRBV5-5	TRBJ2-1	.	.	CASSLEGNVYNEQFF	TGTGCCAGCAGCTTGGAAGGGAACGTATACAATGAGCAGTTCTTC
TRBV7-2	TRBJ2-3	TRBD2	.	CASSLAGGPRADTQYF	TGTGCCAGCAGCTTAGCGGGAGGGCCTAGAGCAGATACGCAGTATTTT
TRBV7-2	TRBJ2-5	TRBD1	once	CASSTADRGRWGETQYF	TGTGCCAGCAGCACCGCGGACAGGGGGCGATGGGGAGAGACCCAGTACTTC
TRBV21-1	TRBJ1-5	.	.	CASSNSGLTNQPQHF	TGTGCCAGCAGCAACTCGGGACTGACCAATCAGCCCCAGCATTTT
TRBV9	TRBJ1-2	.	.	CASSPSEWDYGYTF	TGTGCCAGCAGCCCCAGCGAGTGGGACTATGGCTACACCTTC
TRBV7-9	TRBJ2-7	.	.	CASSLEGGGLEQYF	TGTGCCAGCAGCTTAGAAGGGGGGGGGCTCGAGCAGTACTTC
TRBV19	TRBJ2-7	TRBD1	.	CASTPARDRVGEQYF	TGTGCCAGTACCCCGGCTCGGGACAGGGTTGGCGAGCAGTACTTC
TRBV5-1	TRBJ2-5	.	.	CASSLEVGGTQYF	TGCGCCAGCAGCTTGGAGGTGGGGGGGACCCAGTACTTC
TRBV10-3	TRBJ2-5	.	.	CAISERGGAWETQYF	TGTGCCATCAGTGAAAGAGGGGGGGCCTGGGAGACCCAGTACTTC
TRBV18	TRBJ1-1	.	.	CASSPPGQTNTEAFF	TGTGCCAGCTCACCCCCGGGACAAACGAACACTGAAGCTTTCTTT
TRBV3-1/TRBV3-2	TRBJ2-2	.	.	CASSPRAGELFF	TGTGCCAGCAGCCCACGCGCCGGGGAGCTGTTTTTT
TRBV2	TRBJ2-7	.	few	CASSSNHGAEQYF	TGTGCCAGCAGCTCAAATCACGGGGCCGAGCAGTACTTC
TRBV7-9	TRBJ1-5	.	.	CASSLDERRSNQPQHF	TGTGCCAGCAGCTTAGATGAGCGGAGAAGCAATCAGCCCCAGCATTTT
TRBV10-3	TRBJ2-5	.	.	CAILIWASDGTQYF	TGTGCCATCTTGATTTGGGCTAGCGATGGGACCCAGTACTTC